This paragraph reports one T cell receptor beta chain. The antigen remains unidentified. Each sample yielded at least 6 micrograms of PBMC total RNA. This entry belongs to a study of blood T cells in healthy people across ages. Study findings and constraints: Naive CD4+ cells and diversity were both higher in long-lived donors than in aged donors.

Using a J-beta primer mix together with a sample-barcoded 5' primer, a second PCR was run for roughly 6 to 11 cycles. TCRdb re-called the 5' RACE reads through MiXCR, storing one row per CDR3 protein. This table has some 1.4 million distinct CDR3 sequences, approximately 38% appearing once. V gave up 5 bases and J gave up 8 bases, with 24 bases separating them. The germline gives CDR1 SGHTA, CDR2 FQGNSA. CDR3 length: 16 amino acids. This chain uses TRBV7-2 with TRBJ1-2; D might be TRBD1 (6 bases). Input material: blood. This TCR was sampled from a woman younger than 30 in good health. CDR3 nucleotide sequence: TGTGCCAGCAGCGGAGGGGGAACTGCCTCCATTGGGGGCTACACCTTC. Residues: CASSGGGTASIGGYTF. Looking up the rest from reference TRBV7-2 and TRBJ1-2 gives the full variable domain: GAGVSQSPSNKVTEKGKDVELRCDPISGHTALYWYRQSLGQGLEFLIYFQGNSAPDKSGLPSDRFSAERTGGSVSTLTIQRTQQEDSAVYLCASSGGGTASIGGYTFGSGTRLTVV.